One and the same sample provided the 11 T cell receptor beta chains below, sequenced in a study of vaccination and CD4 T cells after COVID-19. As to treatment: approximately 9-day PBMC culture with coronavirus spike peptide pools or control peptides (ViraFEST assay). No antigen is known for these receptors. Sequencing of cultured CD4+ T cell DNA used the Oncomine TCR Beta short-read assay. One entry per CDR3 protein results from TCRdb running MiXCR on the PCR reads. Among around 20,000 distinct CDR3 sequences listed, around 43% were seen once. The sample taken for sequencing was CD4+ T cells from blood, cultured in vitro. Receptor source: a human donor who had recovered from COVID-19.

The chain uses TRBV11-3 and TRBJ2-3, with TRBD1 matching over 10 bases. CDR1 and CDR2 (germline): SGHNT, YENEEA. This CDR3 contains 15 residues. Losses at the gene ends were 1 base for V and 7 bases for J; bases not matched to a gene: 5. CDR3 nucleotides: TGTGCCAGCAGCTTAGTGGGACAGGGGTGGAATACGCAGTATTTT. Translating gives CASSLVGQGWNTQYF.

V usage is TRBV3-1 and J usage is TRBJ2-3, with D unresolved. The germline CDR1 and CDR2 sequences are LGHDT and YNNKEL (reference sequence). Trimming left V 6 bases short and J 0 bases short, with 16 bases between. The CDR3 contains 16 residues. As DNA, the CDR3 is TGTGCCAGCAGTCGTCGACTGGGCGGTAGCACAGATACGCAGTATTTT. It encodes CASSRRLGGSTDTQYF.

This chain uses TRBV2 with TRBJ2-7; D perhaps matches TRBD2 (7 bases). The CDR3 totals 17 residues. V was trimmed by 5 bases and J by 2 bases, leaving 22 bases between them. In germline, CDR1 is SNHLY, CDR2 FYNNEI. The CDR3 DNA sequence: TGTGCCAGCAGTCACCGTGGGGGGGCCGAAAAAACCTACGAGCAGTACTTC. Translating it yields CASSHRGGAEKTYEQYF.

The genes are TRBV4-1 and TRBJ1-2; 7 positions agree with TRBD1. Trimming removed 6 bases from V and 4 bases from J; junction bases left unmatched: 5. The CDR3 extends over 13 amino acids. CDR1 is MGHRA and CDR2 is YSYEKL in the germline V gene. The CDR3, as DNA: TGCGCCAGCAGGCCGACAGGGAGCTATGGCTACACCTTC. Translation: CASRPTGSYGYTF.

The chain uses TRBV20-1 and TRBJ2-1; 9 positions agree with TRBD1. Trimming took 6 bases from V and 4 from J; bases not matched to a gene: 7. The length of the CDR3 is 14 residues. The germline V gene has CDR1 DFQATT and CDR2 SNEGSKA (reference sequence). CDR3 loop: CSALPGQGYNEQFF. The CDR3 nucleotides read TGCAGTGCCCTTCCGGGACAGGGTTACAATGAGCAGTTCTTC.

The J gene is TRBJ1-1, the V gene TRBV20-1; D gene uncertain. Trimming left V 2 bases short and J 0 bases short, with 13 bases between. The CDR3 is 15 residues long. Looked up from germline, CDR1 is DFQATT and CDR2 is SNEGSKA (reference sequence). The CDR3 DNA is TGCAGTGCTAGAAATCCGTCTTCGGTGAACACTGAAGCTTTCTTT. Protein: CSARNPSSVNTEAFF.

The rearrangement uses TRBV5-4 and TRBJ2-3; tentatively, D is TRBD2 (5 bases). The germline V gene encodes CDR1 SGHNT and CDR2 YYREEE (reference sequence). Trimming took off 5 bases at V and 0 bases at J, with 13 bases between the two ends. There are 15 residues in the CDR3. Written as DNA, the CDR3 is TGTGCCAGCAGGGGCGCTCCGGGAAGCACAGATACGCAGTATTTT. This encodes CASRGAPGSTDTQYF.

V gene TRBV6-5 combines with J gene TRBJ2-2; a possible D gene is TRBD2 (6 bases). This CDR3 spans 19 amino acids. Trimming shortened V by 0 bases and J by 0 bases, and 17 bases separated the two germline ends. The germline CDR1 and CDR2 sequences are MNHEY and SVGAGI. DNA for the CDR3: TGTGCCAGCAGTTACTCTCGACGCGGGACGTTGCCGAACACCGGGGAGCTGTTTTTT. Encoded protein: CASSYSRRGTLPNTGELFF.

This clonotype was observed a single time. The chain employs TRBV28 and TRBJ1-4; a weak D match, TRBD1 (5 bases). V lost 6 bases to trimming and J lost 5 bases, with 13 bases between them. The CDR3 is 14 residues long. CDR1 and CDR2 (germline): MDHEN, SYDVKM. As DNA, the CDR3 is TGTGCCAGCAGCGTGGGGCAGAGGAATGAAAAACTGTTTTTT. This gives the protein CASSVGQRNEKLFF.

This sequence joins TRBV7-3 and TRBJ2-2, with TRBD2 matching 11 bases. V lost 3 bases to trimming and J lost 7 bases; unmatched junction nucleotides: 7. The CDR3 loop spans 16 amino acids. CDR1 SGHTA and CDR2 FQGTGA come from the germline V gene. Here the CDR3 reads CASSFLAGGIGGELFF. In DNA form, the CDR3 reads TGTGCCAGCAGCTTCTTAGCGGGGGGGATAGGCGGGGAGCTGTTTTTT.

This clonotype was detected a few times. V usage is TRBV5-4 and J usage is TRBJ1-2; 8 bases align to TRBD1. Germline CDR1 is SGHNT and CDR2 is YYREEE (reference sequence). The CDR3 runs to 16 residues. The J segment lost 3 bases and the V segment lost 3 bases, leaving 10 bases of the junction unmatched. The CDR3 loop is CASSSAIRGRDYGYTF. The CDR3 DNA follows: TGTGCCAGCAGCTCGGCAATCAGGGGGCGGGACTATGGCTACACCTTC.